The sequence of this TCR beta chain was determined in a study of identical twins. In TCRdb, the 5' RACE reads were re-called with MiXCR into one record per CDR3 protein. The repertoire holds 450,000 or so distinct CDR3 sequences, with 20% to 25% as singletons. Germline V gene data show CDR1 as LGHDT and CDR2 as YNNKEL (reference sequence). The CDR3 covers 14 residues. V lost 4 bases, J lost 5 bases, and 5 bases stayed unmatched. The sample holds a few counts of this clonotype. This sample also appeared in a second study, on T cells expressing NK-cell markers. That work states: In a group of 5 to 7 donors, dominant NKG2C+ clonotypes represented about 1.0-7.5% of CD8+ T cells.

The sequence was obtained from a woman younger than 30 in good health. Sequenced material: CD4+ T cells sorted from blood. The rearrangement links TRBV3-1 to TRBJ2-7; TRBD1 aligns across 10 bases. CDR3 nucleotides: TGTGCCAGCAGCCTCCGGGACAGGGGCCACGAGCAGTACTTC. It yields the protein CASSLRDRGHEQYF.